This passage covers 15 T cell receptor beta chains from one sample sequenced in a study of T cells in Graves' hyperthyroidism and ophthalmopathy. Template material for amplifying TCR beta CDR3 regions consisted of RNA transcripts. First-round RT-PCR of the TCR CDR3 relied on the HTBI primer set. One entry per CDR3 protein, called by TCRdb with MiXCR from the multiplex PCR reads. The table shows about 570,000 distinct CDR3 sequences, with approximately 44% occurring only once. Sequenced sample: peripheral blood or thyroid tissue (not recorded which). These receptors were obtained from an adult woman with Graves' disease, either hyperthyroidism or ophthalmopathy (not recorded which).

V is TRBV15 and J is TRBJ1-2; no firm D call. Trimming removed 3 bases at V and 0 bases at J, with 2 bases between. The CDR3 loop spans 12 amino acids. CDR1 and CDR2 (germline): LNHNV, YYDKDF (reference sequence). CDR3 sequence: CATSSSNYGYTF. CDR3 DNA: TGTGCCACCAGCAGCTCTAACTATGGCTACACCTTC.

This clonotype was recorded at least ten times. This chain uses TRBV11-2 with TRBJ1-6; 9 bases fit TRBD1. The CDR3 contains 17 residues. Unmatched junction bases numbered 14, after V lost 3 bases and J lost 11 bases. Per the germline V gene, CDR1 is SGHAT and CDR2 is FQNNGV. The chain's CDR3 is CASSFTQGAPGTTPLHF. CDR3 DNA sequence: TGTGCCAGCAGCTTTACACAGGGGGCGCCTGGGACGACACCCCTCCACTTT. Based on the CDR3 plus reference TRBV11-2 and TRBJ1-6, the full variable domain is EAGVAQSPRYKIIEKRQSVAFWCNPISGHATLYWYQQILGQGPKLLIQFQNNGVVDDSQLPKDRFSAERLKGVDSTLKIQPAKLEDSAVYLCASSFTQGAPGTTPLHFGNGTRLTVT.

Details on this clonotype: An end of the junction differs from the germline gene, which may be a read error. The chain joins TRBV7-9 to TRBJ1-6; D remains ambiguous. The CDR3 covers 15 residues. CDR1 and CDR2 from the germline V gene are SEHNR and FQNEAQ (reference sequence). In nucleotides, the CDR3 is TGTGCCAGCAGCTTACCCATAAGGGATAATTCACCCCCCCACTTT. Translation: CASSLPIRDNSPPHF.

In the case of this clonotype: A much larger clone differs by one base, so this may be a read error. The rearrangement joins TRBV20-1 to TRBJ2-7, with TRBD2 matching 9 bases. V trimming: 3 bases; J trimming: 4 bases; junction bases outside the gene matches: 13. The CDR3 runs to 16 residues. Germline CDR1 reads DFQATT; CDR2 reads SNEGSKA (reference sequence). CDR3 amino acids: CSASYVSGGIFYEQYF. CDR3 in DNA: TGCAGTGCTAGTTACGTTAGCGGGGGAATTTTTTACGAGCAGTACTTC.

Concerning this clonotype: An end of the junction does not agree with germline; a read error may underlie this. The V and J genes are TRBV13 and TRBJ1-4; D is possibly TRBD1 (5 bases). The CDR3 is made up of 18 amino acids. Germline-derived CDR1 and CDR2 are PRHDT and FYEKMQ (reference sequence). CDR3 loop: CASSQSGTPLPGEEKLFF. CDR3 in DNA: TGCGCCAGCAGCCAATCCGGGACCCCCCTCCCTGGCGAAGAAAAACTGTTTTTT.

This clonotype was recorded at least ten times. In DNA, the CDR3 is TGTGCCAGCAGCGGCGGTGGCGTCAATCAGCCCCAGCATTTT. Protein product: CASSGGGVNQPQHF. The rearrangement links TRBV9 to TRBJ1-5, with D unclear. V lost 3 bases and J lost 3, with 10 bases in between. The CDR3 runs 14 residues. Germline assignment: CDR1 SGDLS and CDR2 YYNGEE.

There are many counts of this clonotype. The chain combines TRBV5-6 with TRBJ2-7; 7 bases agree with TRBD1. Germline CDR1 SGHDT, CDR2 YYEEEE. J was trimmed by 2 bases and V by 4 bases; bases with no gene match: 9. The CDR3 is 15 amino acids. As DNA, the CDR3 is TGTGCCAGCAGCAACGACAGGGAAATACCCTACGAGCAGTACTTC. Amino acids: CASSNDREIPYEQYF.

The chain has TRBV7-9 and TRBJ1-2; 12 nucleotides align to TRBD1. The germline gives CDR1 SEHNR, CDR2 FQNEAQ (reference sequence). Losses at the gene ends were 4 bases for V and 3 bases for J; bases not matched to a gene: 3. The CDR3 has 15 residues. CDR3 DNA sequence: TGTGCCAGCAGCTCCGGGACAGGGGGCTACTATGGCTACACCTTC. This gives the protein CASSSGTGGYYGYTF.

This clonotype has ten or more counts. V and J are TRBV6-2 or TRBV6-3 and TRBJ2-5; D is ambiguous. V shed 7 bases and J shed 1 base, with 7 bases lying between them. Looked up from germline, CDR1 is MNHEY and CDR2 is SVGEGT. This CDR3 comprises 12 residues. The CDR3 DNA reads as TGTGCCAGCACCAGGTTCCAAGAGACCCAGTACTTC. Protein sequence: CASTRFQETQYF.

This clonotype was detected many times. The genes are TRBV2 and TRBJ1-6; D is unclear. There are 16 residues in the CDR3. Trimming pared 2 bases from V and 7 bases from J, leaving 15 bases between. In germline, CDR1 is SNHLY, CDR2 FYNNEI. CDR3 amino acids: CASSERRATLNSPLHF. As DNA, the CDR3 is TGTGCCAGCAGTGAAAGGCGAGCTACCCTAAATTCACCCCTCCACTTT.

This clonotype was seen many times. This CDR3 is CASSLGAGGTDTQYF. CDR3 nucleotides: TGTGCCAGCAGCTTAGGGGCGGGAGGCACAGATACGCAGTATTTT. This chain connects TRBV7-6 to TRBJ2-3; 7 nucleotides match TRBD2. The V gene's germline CDR1 is SGHVS and CDR2 FNYEAQ. This CDR3 is built from 15 residues. Trimming at V came to 1 base and at J to 1 base, leaving 2 bases not matched to a gene.

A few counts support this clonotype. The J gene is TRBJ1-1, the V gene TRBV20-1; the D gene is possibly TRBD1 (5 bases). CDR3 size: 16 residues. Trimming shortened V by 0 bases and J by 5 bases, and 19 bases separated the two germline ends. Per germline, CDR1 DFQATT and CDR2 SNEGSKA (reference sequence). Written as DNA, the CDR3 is TGCAGTGCTAGAGACCACAGGCGCCCTCGGGGAACTGAAGCTTTCTTT. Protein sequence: CSARDHRRPRGTEAFF.

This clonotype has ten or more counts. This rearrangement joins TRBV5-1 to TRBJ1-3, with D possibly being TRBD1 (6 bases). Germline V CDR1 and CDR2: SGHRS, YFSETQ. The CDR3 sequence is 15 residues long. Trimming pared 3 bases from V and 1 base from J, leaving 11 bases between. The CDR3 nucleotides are TGCGCCAGCAGCTCCAGGGGAAGTTCTGGAAACACCATATATTTT. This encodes CASSSRGSSGNTIYF.

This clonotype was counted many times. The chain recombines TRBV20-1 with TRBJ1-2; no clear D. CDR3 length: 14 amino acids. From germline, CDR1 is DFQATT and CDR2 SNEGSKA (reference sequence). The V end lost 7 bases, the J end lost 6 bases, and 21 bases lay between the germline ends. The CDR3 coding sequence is TGCAGTGGCCCTGCGGCAGGATCTGAGGATGGCTACACCTTC. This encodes CSGPAAGSEDGYTF.

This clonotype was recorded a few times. CDR3 coding DNA: TGTGCCACCACCACAGACAGGGAGGGGAATCAGCCCCAGCATTTT. As protein: CATTTDREGNQPQHF. The chain uses TRBV15 and TRBJ1-5; 7 nucleotides match TRBD1. V was pared by 7 bases and J by 4 bases, with 10 bases of the junction left unmatched. Germline V gene data show CDR1 as LNHNV and CDR2 as YYDKDF (reference sequence). CDR3 length equals 15 residues.